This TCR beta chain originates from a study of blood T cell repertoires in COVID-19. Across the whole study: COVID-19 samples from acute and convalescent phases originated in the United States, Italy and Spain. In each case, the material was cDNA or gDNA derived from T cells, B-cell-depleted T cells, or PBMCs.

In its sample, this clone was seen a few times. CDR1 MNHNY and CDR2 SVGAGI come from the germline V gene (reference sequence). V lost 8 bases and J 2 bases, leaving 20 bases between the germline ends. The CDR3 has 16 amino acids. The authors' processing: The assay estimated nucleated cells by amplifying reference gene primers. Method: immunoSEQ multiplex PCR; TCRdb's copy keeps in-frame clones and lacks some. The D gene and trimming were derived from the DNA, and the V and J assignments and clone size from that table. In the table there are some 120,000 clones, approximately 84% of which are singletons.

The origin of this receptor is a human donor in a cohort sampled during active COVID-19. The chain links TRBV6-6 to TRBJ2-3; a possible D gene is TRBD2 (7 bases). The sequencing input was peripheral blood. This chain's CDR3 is CASRTGLAVLTDTQYF. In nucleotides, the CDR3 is TGTGCCAGCCGAACAGGGCTAGCGGTGCTCACAGATACGCAGTATTTT.